Below, 25 T cell receptor beta chains from the same sample are listed, as sequenced in a study of OX40 agonist ivuxolimab in advanced cancers. Using immunoSEQ multiplex PCR, the repertoire was profiled, and TCRdb retains in-frame clones only, with some absent. The sample records fewer than 80,000 clones, 85% being singletons. The source material was CD4+ or CD8+ T cells sorted from blood, sampled in a trial of the OX40 agonist ivuxolimab. The source of these receptors is an adult with an advanced solid tumor such as melanoma, head and neck, liver or kidney cancer.

The chain's CDR3 is CAISESRGGQETQYF. DNA for the CDR3: TGTGCCATCAGTGAGTCTCGGGGCGGGCAAGAGACCCAGTACTTC. The rearrangement uses TRBV10-3 and TRBJ2-5; D is perhaps TRBD1 or TRBD2 (5 bases each). V was clipped by 0 bases and J by 2 bases, with 10 bases between them. The germline gives CDR1 ENHRY, CDR2 SYGVKD. This CDR3 spans 15 amino acids.

This clone was seen a handful of times. The chain couples TRBV6-5 to TRBJ1-6; perhaps TRBD1 as D (5 bases). Trimming cost V 0 bases and J 10 bases, with 13 bases left between them. The V gene's germline CDR1 is MNHEY and CDR2 SVGAGI. The CDR3 has 15 amino acids. The CDR3 spells CASSYSRTYDSPLHF. For the CDR3, the DNA is TGTGCCAGCAGTTACTCCAGGACATATGACTCACCCCTCCACTTT.

The chain joins TRBV19 to TRBJ1-5; D unresolved. Germline V lookup: CDR1 LNHDA, CDR2 SQIVND (reference sequence). The ends were cut back, 3 bases at V and 6 bases at J, with 12 bases in the middle. The CDR3 is made up of 14 amino acids. Here the CDR3 reads CASSINIDGQPQHF. The CDR3 DNA reads TGTGCCAGTAGTATCAACATTGACGGTCAGCCCCAGCATTTT.

This chain joins TRBV10-3 and TRBJ2-3; 16 positions match TRBD2. The CDR3 loop spans 17 amino acids. V was clipped by 4 bases and J by 5 bases; unmatched bases: 6. Germline values: CDR1 ENHRY, CDR2 SYGVKD. CDR3: CAISAGLAGGGGDTQYF. The CDR3 DNA reads as TGTGCCATCAGTGCGGGACTAGCGGGAGGGGGAGGAGATACGCAGTATTTT.

This clone appeared once. This chain joins TRBV30 and TRBJ1-2; D perhaps matches TRBD1 (5 bases). The V end was cut by 5 bases, the J end by 6 bases, with 10 bases between. The CDR3 sequence is 11 residues long. Germline lookup yields CDR1 GTSNPN and CDR2 SVGIG (reference sequence). The DNA for the CDR3 is TGTGCCTGGTATAGGGGCGATGGCTACACCTTC. Protein sequence: CAWYRGDGYTF.

The rearrangement joins TRBV4-2 to TRBJ2-2; D is perhaps TRBD2 (6 bases). CDR1 is LGHNA and CDR2 is YNFKEQ in the germline V gene. V was trimmed by 0 bases and J by 9 bases, leaving 14 bases between them. CDR3 length equals 15 residues. The CDR3 nucleotides are TGTGCCAGCAGCCAAGATTGGTTGGGAGGTCGGGAGCTGTTTTTT. Amino acid sequence: CASSQDWLGGRELFF.

The J gene is TRBJ2-1, the V gene TRBV27; possible D gene TRBD1, 5 bases. Trimming pared 6 bases from V and 5 bases from J, leaving 8 bases between. Germline V lookup: CDR1 MNHEY, CDR2 SMNVEV (reference sequence). The CDR3 is 12 amino acids. The CDR3 bases are TGTGCCAGCAGGCGGACACACAATGAGCAGTTCTTC. This gives the protein CASRRTHNEQFF.

The chain links TRBV5-1 to TRBJ1-2; D unclear. Germline lookup yields CDR1 SGHRS and CDR2 YFSETQ. The V end was cut by 0 bases, the J end by 1 base, with 7 bases between. The length of the CDR3 is 14 residues. In DNA form, the CDR3 reads TGCGCCAGCAGCTTGGGTGGGAGTAACTATGGCTACACCTTC. Residues: CASSLGGSNYGYTF.

The CDR3 DNA sequence: TGTGCCAGCAGCTTGGTTCGGGGGACCTCCTACAATGAGCAGTTCTTC. Translated, it gives CASSLVRGTSYNEQFF. The chain recombines TRBV5-5 with TRBJ2-1, with TRBD2 as a possible D gene (6 bases). Trimming took 0 bases from V and 0 from J, leaving 10 bases between them. The CDR3 consists of 16 residues. Germline V gene data show CDR1 as SGHKS and CDR2 as YYEKEE (reference sequence).

Only one count was recorded for this clone. The chain recombines TRBV6-5 with TRBJ1-2, with D possibly being TRBD1 (6 bases). Per the germline V gene, CDR1 is MNHEY and CDR2 is SVGAGI. Trimming took 2 bases from V and 3 from J, leaving 13 bases between them. This CDR3 contains 15 residues. The CDR3, as DNA: TGTGCCAGCAGTTACGCGGGGGCCCAATACTATGGCTACACCTTC. Its translation is CASSYAGAQYYGYTF.

This clone was counted once. The rearrangement links TRBV29-1 to TRBJ1-5, with D perhaps TRBD1 (5 bases). V was trimmed by 4 bases and J by 4 bases, leaving 11 bases between them. The CDR3 extends over 13 amino acids. Germline lookup yields CDR1 SQVTM and CDR2 ANQGSEA. In nucleotides, the CDR3 is TGCAGCGTTGGGCCAGGGCGGAATCAGCCCCAGCATTTT. Its protein product is CSVGPGRNQPQHF. Full variable domain (missing parts from reference TRBV29-1 and TRBJ1-5): SAVISQKPSRDICQRGTSLTIQCQVDSQVTMMFWYRQQPGQSLTLIATANQGSEATYESGFVIDKFPISRPNLTFSTLTVSNMSPEDSSIYLCSVGPGRNQPQHFGDGTRLSIL.

The chain has TRBV7-8 and TRBJ1-3; TRBD1 might be the D (6 bases). The V gene lost 5 bases and the J gene lost 4 bases, with 12 bases spanning the gap. The length of the CDR3 is 14 residues. Per germline, CDR1 SGHVS and CDR2 FQNEAQ. In DNA form, the CDR3 reads TGTGCCAGCAGCAGACGAGGACAGGGAAACACCATATATTTT. Protein: CASSRRGQGNTIYF.

V is TRBV11-2 and J is TRBJ2-5; 9 positions match TRBD1. The DNA end favors TRBJ2-7, so the J call may be wrong. Germline V CDR1 and CDR2: SGHAT, FQNNGV. The length of the CDR3 is 14 residues. CDR3 DNA: TGTGCCAGCAGCCCTTCGACAGGGGGCTACGAGCAGTACTTC. Protein product: CASSPSTGGYEQYF.

This chain links TRBV4-1 with TRBJ1-5; D gene uncertain. Germline CDR1 and CDR2: MGHRA and YSYEKL. The CDR3 is 15 amino acids. V gave up 0 bases and J gave up 7 bases, with 13 bases separating them. CDR3 coding DNA: TGCGCCAGCAGCCAAGATCTTATGGGTGGGCAGCCCCAGCATTTT. Translating it yields CASSQDLMGGQPQHF.

This rearrangement joins TRBV7-3 to TRBJ1-1; maybe TRBD1 (5 bases). Germline V gives CDR1 SGHTA, CDR2 FQGTGA. The CDR3 contains 15 residues. V shed 2 bases and J shed 0 bases, with 10 bases lying between them. This CDR3 is CASSLSRVLNTEAFF. CDR3 DNA sequence: TGTGCCAGCAGCTTATCCAGGGTCCTGAACACTGAAGCTTTCTTT.

DNA for the CDR3: TGTGCCAGCAGCCCCATCGCTACCGGGGAGCTGTTTTTT. Its translation is CASSPIATGELFF. The gene calls are TRBV7-9 and TRBJ2-2; D remains ambiguous. The V gene's germline CDR1 is SEHNR and CDR2 FQNEAQ (reference sequence). Between the trimmed V and J ends, which lost 5 bases and 5 bases, there was a span of 9 bases. The CDR3 runs to 13 residues.

V gene TRBV7-8 combines with J gene TRBJ2-3; D possibly corresponds to TRBD2 (6 bases). Trimming stripped 6 bases from V and 5 bases from J, with 12 bases between. This CDR3 comprises 13 residues. The germline gives CDR1 SGHVS, CDR2 FQNEAQ. The CDR3 loop is CASRITGEDTQYF. The CDR3 DNA reads TGTGCCAGCAGGATAACGGGGGAAGATACGCAGTATTTT. The full variable domain, completed using reference TRBV7-8 and TRBJ2-3, is GAGVSQSPRYKVAKRGQDVALRCDPISGHVSLFWYQQALGQGPEFLTYFQNEAQLDKSGLPSDRFFAERPEGSVSTLKIQRTQQEDSAVYLCASRITGEDTQYFGPGTRLTVL.

The chain uses TRBV4-1 and TRBJ1-3; D not certain. This CDR3 region has 15 residues. With 3 bases removed from V and 1 base from J, the gap between germline ends came to 10 bases. Germline assignment: CDR1 MGHRA and CDR2 YSYEKL. The CDR3 bases are TGCGCCAGCAGCCAGAGGGTGCTTTCTGGAAACACCATATATTTT. Amino acids: CASSQRVLSGNTIYF.

The genes are TRBV4-2 and TRBJ2-5; 7 nucleotides align to TRBD1. The closer fit of TRBJ2-7 to the DNA end suggests the J call may be wrong. Germline V gene sequence: CDR1 LGHNA, CDR2 YNFKEQ. This CDR3 has 15 amino acids. Written as DNA, the CDR3 is TGTGCCAGCAGCCAAGATCGAGGGGGCCGGTACGAGCAGTACTTC. This gives the protein CASSQDRGGRYEQYF.

The chain joins TRBV30 to TRBJ1-4, with D uncertain. The CDR3 sequence is 14 residues long. Per the germline V gene, CDR1 is GTSNPN and CDR2 is SVGIG (reference sequence). Trimming stripped 2 bases from V and 4 bases from J, with 11 bases between. Here the CDR3 reads CAWSSVGRNEKLFF. As DNA, the CDR3 is TGTGCCTGGAGTTCGGTTGGGCGTAATGAAAAACTGTTTTTT.

The J gene is TRBJ1-6, the V gene TRBV28, with TRBD1 matching 8 bases. V was clipped by 2 bases and J by 7 bases; unmatched bases: 4. CDR1 and CDR2 (germline): MDHEN, SYDVKM. This CDR3 comprises 15 residues. CDR3 in amino acids: CASSLGQGRNSPLHF. In nucleotides, the CDR3 is TGTGCCAGCAGTTTAGGACAGGGTAGAAATTCACCCCTCCACTTT. The full variable domain, rest sourced from reference TRBV28 and TRBJ1-6, is DVKVTQSSRYLVKRTGEKVFLECVQDMDHENMFWYRQDPGLGLRLIYFSYDVKMKEKGDIPEGYSVSREKKERFSLILESASTNQTSMYLCASSLGQGRNSPLHFGNGTRLTVT.

The chain employs TRBV29-1 and TRBJ2-4; 7 nucleotides match TRBD1. Germline assignment: CDR1 SQVTM and CDR2 ANQGSEA. Trimming took 4 bases from V and 7 from J; bases not matched to a gene: 13. The CDR3 sequence is 15 residues long. The CDR3 DNA is TGCAGCGTTGTTTTTGTCAGGGGGTCGGGTAACATTCAGTACTTC. Protein product: CSVVFVRGSGNIQYF.

The chain combines TRBV6-6 with TRBJ2-7, with D possibly matching TRBD1 (5 bases). The CDR3 spans 12 residues. With 5 bases removed from V and 4 bases from J, the gap between germline ends came to 9 bases. Germline CDR1 is MNHNY and CDR2 is SVGAGI (reference sequence). In DNA form, the CDR3 reads TGTGCCAGCAGTCAGGGATTTTACGAGCAGTACTTC. Translation: CASSQGFYEQYF.

The chain joins TRBV6-6 to TRBJ2-3; D is undetermined. Trimming removed 2 bases from V and 2 bases from J, with 11 bases in between. The CDR3 length is 15 residues. Germline CDR1 MNHNY, CDR2 SVGAGI (reference sequence). CDR3 nucleotide sequence: TGTGCCAGCAGTTACGGATCCTCTTTCACAGATACGCAGTATTTT. Amino acid sequence: CASSYGSSFTDTQYF.

In the case of this clone: Germline and junction disagree at one end, which may indicate a read error. V and J are TRBV5-8 and TRBJ2-7; TRBD2 might be the D (6 bases). Germline V gene data show CDR1 as SGHTS and CDR2 as YDEGEE. The CDR3 runs to 14 residues. CDR3 protein: CASRLAGGGLEQYF. The CDR3 nucleotides read TGTGCCAGCAGGTTGGCCGGGGGAGGTTTAGAGCAGTACTTC. Full variable domain (missing parts from reference TRBV5-8 and TRBJ2-7): EAGVTQSPTHLIKTRGQQATLRCSPISGHTSVYWYQQALGLGLQFLLWYDEGEERNRGNFPPRFSGRQFPNYSSELNVNALELEDSALYLCASRLAGGGLEQYFGPGTRLTVT.